This T cell receptor (beta chain) stems from a study of cytomegalovirus exposure and HLA in healthy donors. Broader study findings: Later work found most CMV-associated TCR beta chains apparently HLA-restricted. Later work showed greater clonal expansion in HLA-associated TCR beta chains than in equally common others. In a later analysis, an Asian-associated ancestry cluster reportedly showed fewer N-insertions than the roughly 700-donor mean. As was reported, the classifier diagnosed cytomegalovirus status with high specificity and sensitivity.

Note on this clone: Antigen specificity is unknown.

Trimming took off 1 base at V and 5 bases at J, with 12 bases between the two ends. Looked up from germline, CDR1 is MNHEY and CDR2 is SMNVEV (reference sequence). This CDR3 spans 15 amino acids. The PCR employed 60 Vbeta primers together with 13 Jbeta primers. Repertoires were generated with immunoSEQ multiplex PCR, while TCRdb's copy carries only in-frame clones and drops some. Here the sample spans approximately 220,000 clones, about 83% being singletons. Sequencing was performed on PBMCs. The chain combines TRBV27 with TRBJ1-5; D perhaps matches TRBD1 (6 bases). This clonotype was obtained from a girl aged 10-17 years in good health and CMV-seronegative. The CDR3 loop reads CASSLLAGVDQPQHF. The CDR3 DNA reads as TGTGCCAGCAGTTTATTGGCAGGGGTTGATCAGCCCCAGCATTTT.